The TCR beta chain described here comes from a study of type 1 regulatory T cells (dated by TCRdb to the early 2020s). The study in broad terms: The study characterized an in vitro protocol that generated a Tr1-enriched, alloantigen-specific CD4 T cell product named T-allo10. T-allo10 was being evaluated clinically in patients with hematological malignancies who were receiving allogeneic hematopoietic stem cell transplantation. Summary of the overall study and its limitations: Compared with non-Tr1 cells, Tr1 cells had a narrower TCR repertoire, and the study took this difference to reflect clonal expansion driven by alloantigen.

In the case of this clonotype: Its antigen has not been determined. No clone much larger than this one lies a single base away; base qualities are absent.

The sequencing machine was an Illumina MiSeq. The public reads were reprocessed in TCRdb via fastp at Q25 and MiXCR, keeping in-frame beta chains. Entries that share a CDR3 protein sequence are merged under the most common genes and DNA. The sample has some 71,000 distinct CDR3 sequences on record, less than 25% of them singletons. The ten biggest clones cover 8.3% of the sample. Sequences were obtained from cultured type 1 regulatory T (Tr1) cells, either the whole culture or a sorted fraction (not recorded which). What the cell subset or site label conveys for this sample: type 1 regulatory T cells sorted from the T-allo10 product. This TCR was recovered from a human donor in good health.

This receptor carries the CDR3 CASSLKGFTYEQYF. The DNA is as follows: TGTGCCAGCAGTTTAAAGGGATTTACCTACGAGCAGTACTTC. The sequence links TRBV27 to TRBJ2-7, with the D gene too uncertain to name. Based on the germline V gene (reference sequence), the CDR1 and CDR2 sequences are MNHEY and SMNVEV. V is clipped by 2 bases and J by 2 bases, and the sequence between their germline boundaries is 10 bases long. Measured from the cysteine to the phenylalanine, the CDR3 is 14 residues long. Of the read, only the CDR3 DNA is kept; its 42 bases are in frame from base 1.